This paragraph reports one T cell receptor beta chain. This record comes from a study of T-cell reconstitution after alpha-beta-depleted transplantation in children. Unique molecular identifiers featured in how the TCRbeta library was prepared. TCRdb called the PCR reads again in MiXCR, with one record for every CDR3 protein. The repertoire consists of about 460,000 distinct CDR3 sequences, with approximately 12% occurring once and the leading ten covering less than 6.5%. Trimming took off 1 base at V and 2 bases at J, with 9 bases between the two ends. CDR1 SGHDN and CDR2 FVKESK come from the germline V gene. The CDR3 is made up of 15 amino acids.

The V gene is TRBV14, the J gene TRBJ2-1, with D uncertain. This sequence was found in a human donor who donated a stem cell graft to a child with combined immunodeficiency. The source was PBMCs from the stem cell graft donor, collected from the stem cell graft. For the CDR3, the DNA is TGTGCCAGCAGCCAAGGCCGGAGCCCCTACAATGAGCAGTTCTTC. Its protein is CASSQGRSPYNEQFF.